This T cell receptor beta chain was captured in a study of T-cell memory formation after mild COVID-19. Study details: Among the donors, TCR clusters were largely specific to each donor.

This clonotype appeared a few times. The antigen is undetermined. V was trimmed by 0 bases and J by 7 bases, leaving 13 bases between them. Germline CDR1 reads LGHNA; CDR2 reads YNFKEQ. The CDR3 sequence is 15 residues long. The study, taken as a whole, reports: Chiefly within CM and EM were the contracting CD4+ clones; CD8+ ones were within EMRA.

TCRdb reprocessed the 5' RACE reads via MiXCR and lists one record per CDR3 protein. The sample carries just under 550,000 distinct CDR3 sequences, roughly 22% recorded once. V and J are TRBV4-2 and TRBJ2-1; perhaps TRBD2 as D (6 bases). The TCR was taken from an adult woman who had mild COVID-19 (a few samples of this study predate the infection). Cell type and time point are not known. The specimen was PBMCs or a T cell subset sorted from them (not recorded which). CDR3 bases: TGTGCCAGCAGCCAAGAAGCGGGTTGGGTGAATGAGCAGTTCTTC. It codes for CASSQEAGWVNEQFF.